The rows below give T cell receptor beta chains drawn from one sample of a study of T cell responses to AZD1222 COVID-19 vaccine. Clones were read by immunoSEQ multiplex PCR, and TCRdb kept only the in-frame ones, dropping some. Among around 130,000 clones listed, 86% were seen once. The specimen comprised peripheral blood, sampled on day 0 of AZD1222 vaccination. These receptors were collected from an adult in good health. Both conserved end residues are trimmed from each CDR3. Not every row has a clone size; where given, it reads once, few, many or a size class.

v_call clone_size cdr3_length cdr3_aa
TRBV24-1 many 11 ATSDGGDNEQF
TRBV28 few 11 ASAQPGGGRQY
TRBV5-1 once 13 ASSIGTGGVTEAF
TRBV4-1 once 13 ASSQPRQGRTEAF
TRBV19 NA 12 ASREGLAGETQY
TRBV24-1 NA 13 ATSDLLRGPYGYT
TRBV19 NA 10 ASSISTNEQF
TRBV3-1/TRBV3-2 NA 10 ASSQEEETQY
TRBV27 NA 11 ARGDRRQETQY
TRBV24-1 once 16 ATSGASGAPGPYNEQF
TRBV27 NA 13 ASRPDRHSNQPQH
TRBV7-9 few 13 ASSLAGQGTDTQY
TRBV7-8 NA 13 ASSSNSGGGYGYT
TRBV2 NA 12 ASKAEGASYEQY
TRBV28 NA 14 ASSSPSSRAPYEQY
TRBV10-3 NA 10 AISENGGLQF
TRBV7-9 NA 14 ASRTARQGRQETQY
TRBV4-3 NA 13 ASSQDGQGRYGYT
TRBV18 NA 9 ASSPSEVQY
TRBV10-3 NA 14 AISESAGVSNQPQH
TRBV7-2 NA 12 ASSLGAVSYEQY
TRBV29-1 NA 10 SVEGSGETQY
TRBV7-9 NA 12 ASSLVEGVSEQF
TRBV5-1 NA 12 ASSYDRSYYGYT
TRBV20-1 NA 8 SAVQETQY
TRBV7-9 NA 11 ASSYVVPDPPF
TRBV4-3 NA 14 ASSEEGYSGYNEQF
TRBV3-1/TRBV3-2 NA 14 ASLPRRGHGLETQY
TRBV28 NA 18 ASSLSGTSGRTPNYNEQF
TRBV29-1 NA 14 SVEGPGNVARDIQY
TRBV10-1 NA 10 ASSESSYEQY
TRBV10-3 NA 12 ASERGTGANVLT
TRBV14 NA 14 ASSLGTGSVTGELF
TRBV5-5 NA 13 ASSSGTGGNYGYT
TRBV7-3 NA 12 ASSPAGVGNTIY
TRBV27 few 13 ASSFRDLHTDTQY
TRBV28 NA 12 ASSFQGTNEKLF
TRBV29-1 NA 14 SVGGQGGTDGNGYT
TRBV28 NA 15 ASSLWLLDGSTDTQY
TRBV5-4 NA 10 ASSSASTEAF
TRBV7-9 NA 9 AGLSTDTQY
TRBV25-1 NA 10 ASLSGDYEQY
TRBV10-3 few 19 AISESKPGQRIKATNEKLF
TRBV2 NA 13 ASSFGGGARDGYT
TRBV7-9 NA 16 ASSLLGGTPSSGNTIY
TRBV27 NA 14 ASSSPAGQLDSPLH
TRBV4-1 NA 13 ASSQVGQPNSPLH
TRBV7-2 NA 11 ASSLGTNYEQY
TRBV7-2 NA 13 ASSLISGAYNEQF
TRBV4-2 NA 16 ASSLLAGGEPPYNEQF
TRBV9 NA 14 ASSVGEGTAATEAF
TRBV10-2 NA 11 ATARGPNYGYT
TRBV5-1 NA 14 ASSLYTRESTDTQY
TRBV3-1/TRBV3-2 NA 15 ASSPEISVPWQETQY
TRBV12-3/TRBV12-4 NA 11 ASSWGLANGYT
TRBV29-1 NA 9 STLGTDTQY
TRBV12-3/TRBV12-4 once 11 ASSDRGSSPLH
TRBV29-1 NA 13 SVLLAGGLDDEQY
TRBV7-8 NA 13 ASSLISGRAYEQY
TRBV2 once 11 ASSPRGNTEAF